Sequencing of this T cell receptor (beta chain) was carried out in a study of CD8+CD57+ T cells in acquired aplastic anemia. The CDR3 is 13 amino acids. With 3 bases removed from V and 8 bases from J, the gap between germline ends came to 11 bases. Looked up from germline, CDR1 is LNHNV and CDR2 is YYDKDF (reference sequence). Profiling that covered TCR beta VDJ and CDR3 relied on genomic DNA as its template. TCRdb redid the calling of the reads with MiXCR, one entry per CDR3 protein. The sample holds 180,000 or so distinct CDR3 sequences; 50% to 65% are singletons and the top ten take 40% to 50%. Patients chosen for sequencing had CD8+CD57+ cells that had expanded, as shown by flow cytometry.

The gene calls are TRBV15 and TRBJ2-1; D perhaps matches TRBD2 (5 bases). The sample comprised sorted CD4+, CD8+, or CD8+CD57+ T cells (not recorded which) from PBMCs. The source of this sequence is a human donor with aplastic anemia. The CDR3 loop is CATSSHEGYEQFF. The CDR3 coding sequence is TGTGCCACCAGCAGTCATGAGGGCTATGAGCAGTTCTTC.